This TCR beta chain was sequenced for a study of blood T cell repertoires in COVID-19 (TCRdb year 2020). In terms of the full investigation: Samples from collaborators originated in the United States, Italy and Spain and spanned both the acute and convalescent phases of COVID-19. The prospective study material was composed of cDNA or gDNA derived from T cells, B-cell-depleted T cells, or PBMCs. The dataset comprised deeply sampled blood TCRbeta repertoires from subjects exposed to, actively infected with, or recovered from COVID-19. The repertoires were released in a freely available public database meant as a resource for research on the immune response to SARS-CoV-2. Where available, HLA class I and class II types were taken from metadata supplied by the sample provider and were not determined by assay-based typing. Sample metadata almost always included a de-identified subject ID, COVID-19 status, age in years and sex. The samples were drawn from two sources: the first 160 participants of the ongoing ImmuneRACE study, and over 1,000 subjects contributed by 6 global collaborators. Points the paper makes about the study in general: The amount of clinical and demographic metadata varied by source and participant and was provided uncurated.

The collaborating institutions used their own protocols to collect whole blood in K2EDTA tubes. For TCRbeta analysis, collaborator samples were shipped as frozen whole blood, as isolated PBMCs, or as DNA extracted from either sample type. V loses 6 bases of germline sequence and J loses 2 bases, and the interval between the two ends is 9 bases. The CDR3 runs 13 residues from the cysteine to the phenylalanine. This entry keeps only the CDR3 DNA: 39 bases, framed from base 1. Comments on this clone: The specificity of this receptor is unknown. Per-nucleotide qualities are absent, and no much larger clonotype sits a single base away.

TCRbeta CDR3 regions were amplified from genomic DNA by means of the immunoSEQ Assay, a bias-controlled multiplex PCR. Under the source paper's analysis protocol: Nucleated cell counts per sample were estimated from amplification of reference gene primers within the assay. To quantify the absolute abundance of each unique TCRbeta CDR3 rearrangement, sequence reads were collapsed and filtered. For each sample, productive Simpson clonality was calculated by taking the square root of Simpson's diversity index across productive rearrangements. TCRdb mirrors the immuneACCESS table, restricted to in-frame sequences. Some clones are absent from its copies; in checked studies, under half trace to an unresolved V gene, and the reason for the others is unknown. V, J and clone size are those of that table, while D and trimming were read from the DNA. The sample contains 60,000 to 70,000 clones, about 81% of them found a single time. The ten largest clones add up to less than 20% of the sample.

Recombination linked TRBV12-3 or TRBV12-4 to TRBJ2-3; tentative D gene TRBD1, with 6 bases matching. Sequencing used peripheral blood. This TCR derives from an elderly man with acute or convalescent COVID-19. The CDR3 region reads CASSGTYTDTQYF. The DNA reads TGTGCCAGCAGCGGGACATACACAGATACGCAGTATTTT.